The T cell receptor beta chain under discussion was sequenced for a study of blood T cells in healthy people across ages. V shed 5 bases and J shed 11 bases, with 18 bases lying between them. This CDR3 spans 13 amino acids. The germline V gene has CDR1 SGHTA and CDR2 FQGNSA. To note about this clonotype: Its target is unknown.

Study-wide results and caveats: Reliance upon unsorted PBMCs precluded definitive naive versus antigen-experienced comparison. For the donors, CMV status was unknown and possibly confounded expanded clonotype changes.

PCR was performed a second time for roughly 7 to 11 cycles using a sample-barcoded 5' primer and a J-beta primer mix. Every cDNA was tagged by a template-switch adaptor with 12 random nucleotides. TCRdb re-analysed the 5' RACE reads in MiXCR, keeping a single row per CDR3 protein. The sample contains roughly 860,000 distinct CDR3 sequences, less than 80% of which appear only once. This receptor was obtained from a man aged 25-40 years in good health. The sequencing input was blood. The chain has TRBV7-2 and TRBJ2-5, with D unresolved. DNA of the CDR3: TGTGCCAGCAGCCTCAACCCCTCTAGAGAGCAGTACTTC. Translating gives CASSLNPSREQYF.